This T cell receptor (beta chain) emerged from a study of blood T cells in healthy people across ages. Findings and caveats of the study: Donor CMV status, an unknown factor, possibly confounded changes in expanded clonotypes. A strong correlation between TCR beta diversity and naive T cell percentage was seen.

PCR was performed a second time for about 6 to 12 cycles using a sample-barcoded 5' primer and a J-beta primer mix. Each TCR beta cDNA got a 12-nucleotide random molecular identifier. All samples gave at least 2.5 million CDR3-containing paired-end reads. TCRdb called the 5' RACE reads again in MiXCR, with one record for every CDR3 protein. Of hundreds of thousands of distinct CDR3 sequences detected, around 43% appear once; the ten largest clones hold 15% to 25%. On this clonotype itself: Antigen: not known.

Trimming pared 4 bases from V and 3 bases from J, leaving 9 bases between. The CDR3 loop spans 13 amino acids. Looked up from germline, CDR1 is LGHDT and CDR2 is YNNKEL (reference sequence). The sequence came from a man aged 55 to 70 in good health. Sequences were obtained from blood. The V and J genes are TRBV3-1 and TRBJ1-2; D call uncertain. CDR3 protein: CASSPTKDYGYTF. In DNA form, the CDR3 reads TGTGCCAGCAGCCCGACAAAGGACTATGGCTACACCTTC.